This T cell receptor beta chain stems from a study of T-cell reconstitution after alpha-beta-depleted transplantation in children (dated by TCRdb to about 2016). With regard to the full study: Using TCR repertoire profiling, the study quantitatively followed how T-cell immune reconstitution unfolded in children after TCRalphabeta/CD19-depleted allogeneic hematopoietic cell transplantation.

This clonotype has at least ten counts. Which antigen it targets is not known. The sample holds no much larger clone one base away, and base qualities are not on file. The time point label here, explained by the study, means: day 60 (about 2 months) after transplantation. The sample's treatment or condition label, in plain terms: allogeneic hematopoietic cell transplantation with graft depleted of TCRalphabeta T cells and CD19 B cells. TCRalphabeta/CD19-depleted allogeneic hematopoietic cell grafts were given to the transplant recipients, all of whom were children. The library was built by means of PCR. Instrument on record: Illumina HiSeq 2500. To normalize quantification of the TCRbeta repertoire, the TCR libraries were built with molecular barcoding that relied on unique molecular identifiers. Through fastp at Q25 and MiXCR, TCRdb rebuilt clones from the public reads, retaining in-frame beta chains. For every CDR3 protein sequence, its rows merge into one entry that carries the most common genes and DNA. The sample table shows over 25,000 distinct CDR3 sequences, and under 7.5% are seen once. The ten top clones hold 25% to 30% of the sample.

Overall results and qualifications from the work: About two months after transplant, the apparently early recovery of alphabetaT-cell counts reportedly depended on just several hundred clones that had expanded rapidly and came from non-depleted graft cells. Over subsequent months, a decline in hyperexpanded clone frequencies was noted, and after one year, T-cell counts and TCRbeta diversity were mostly ascribed to newly produced T cells. In some patients, the high TCRbeta diversity seen at day 60 was put down to recipient T cells and intrathymic progenitors that had survived conditioning.

Sequencing was performed on peripheral blood, taken 60 days after TCRalphabeta/CD19-depleted stem cell transplant. This receptor was obtained from a child younger than two who had a stem cell transplant for acute myeloid leukemia, so the T cells may come from the graft donor.

The nucleotide sequence is given as TGTGCCAGCACCTACGGCAGCTACGAGCAGTACTTC. Translated, this is CASTYGSYEQYF. The chain links TRBV7-2 with TRBJ2-7, with the D gene call left open. The CDR3 holds 12 amino acids from the cysteine to the phenylalanine. Only the CDR3 part of the read is kept: 36 bases, read in frame from the first base. Trimming takes 7 bases from V and 3 bases from J, and the germline ends sit 10 bases apart. The germline V gene yields SGHTA for CDR1 and FQGNSA for CDR2.